These 23 T cell receptor beta chains came from one sample sequenced in a study of blood T cell repertoires in COVID-19. Some clones are missing from TCRdb's copy, which holds only in-frame ones; the method was immunoSEQ multiplex PCR. The table shows around 150,000 clones, with 60% to 80% occurring only once. Sample: peripheral blood. The receptors derive from a man aged 50 to 60 with active or convalescent COVID-19.

In this sample, this clone turned up once. This chain links TRBV3-1 (or the pseudogene TRBV3-2) with TRBJ1-3; the match to TRBD1 covers 9 bases. V shed 4 bases and J 3 bases; nucleotides not matched to a gene: 7. The germline CDR1 and CDR2 sequences are LGHDT and YNNKEL (reference sequence). This CDR3 spans 16 amino acids. CDR3 DNA: TGTGCCAGCAGCCTAATCACAGGGGGCGGTGGAAACACCATATATTTT. Translated, it gives CASSLITGGGGNTIYF.

The rearrangement links TRBV6-5 to TRBJ2-5; perhaps TRBD1 as D (5 bases). V lost 2 bases, J lost 5 bases, and 15 bases lay in between. The CDR3 loop spans 15 amino acids. CDR1 is MNHEY and CDR2 is SVGAGI in the germline V gene. CDR3 residues: CASSYAVGRRETQYF. CDR3 sequence (DNA): TGTGCCAGCAGTTACGCCGTGGGGCGTCGGGAGACCCAGTACTTC.

The V call is TRBV3-1 (or the pseudogene TRBV3-2), the J call TRBJ2-6; the match to TRBD1 covers 7 bases. The germline CDR1 and CDR2 sequences are LGHDT and YNNKEL (reference sequence). V was clipped by 3 bases and J by 2 bases; unmatched bases: 1. CDR3 size: 15 residues. CDR3 protein: CASSQQGAGANVLTF. CDR3 nucleotides: TGTGCCAGCAGCCAGCAGGGGGCTGGGGCCAACGTCCTGACTTTC.

V is TRBV29-1 and J is TRBJ1-4, with TRBD1 as a possible D gene (5 bases). Trimming took off 3 bases at V and 4 bases at J, with 9 bases between the two ends. CDR1 and CDR2 (germline): SQVTM, ANQGSEA. CDR3 length: 13 residues. The CDR3 DNA follows: TGCAGCGTTGAGCGGGACGGTAATGAAAAACTGTTTTTT. It is translated as CSVERDGNEKLFF.

With regard to this clone: This could be a read error, since a much larger clone is one nucleotide away. The chain carries TRBV7-9 and TRBJ1-6; no reliable D call. The germline CDR1 and CDR2 sequences are SEHNR and FQNEAQ (reference sequence). The CDR3 runs 14 residues. The CDR3 spells CSSSLGSGYSPLHF. CDR3 sequence (DNA): TGTTCCAGCAGCTTAGGATCAGGCTATTCACCCCTCCACTTT. Drawing the rest from reference TRBV7-9 and TRBJ1-6, the complete variable domain is DTGVSQNPRHKITKRGQNVTFRCDPISEHNRLYWYRQTLGQGPEFLTYFQNEAQLEKSRLLSDRFSAERPKGSFSTLEIQRTEQGDSAMYLCSSSLGSGYSPLHFGNGTRLTVT.

The chain links TRBV5-1 to TRBJ2-5, with TRBD1 matching 10 bases. Trimming took 4 bases from V and 5 from J; bases not matched to a gene: 8. The CDR3 loop spans 15 amino acids. Germline V gives CDR1 SGHRS, CDR2 YFSETQ. The CDR3 bases are TGCGCCAGCAGCCCTAAGACAGGGGGCTTGGAGACCCAGTACTTC. It codes for CASSPKTGGLETQYF.

This clone was seen a handful of times. The chain links TRBV5-1 to TRBJ2-7, with TRBD2 matching over 12 bases. Germline values: CDR1 SGHRS, CDR2 YFSETQ. V gave up 3 bases and J gave up 7 bases; unmatched junction bases: 8. The CDR3 loop spans 15 amino acids. CDR3 in DNA: TGCGCCAGCAGCTCGACTAGCGGGAGCTTGGGGGAGCAGTACTTC. This codes for CASSSTSGSLGEQYF.

With regard to this clone: Other DNA variants within this sample encode the same CDR3. The rearrangement joins TRBV6-5 to TRBJ2-3, with D possibly matching TRBD2 (5 bases). V lost 7 bases, J lost 0 bases, and 8 bases lay in between. The CDR3 has 13 residues. Looked up from germline, CDR1 is MNHEY and CDR2 is SVGAGI. Here the CDR3 reads CASTGGSTDTQYF. The CDR3 region has the DNA TGTGCCAGCACGGGCGGGAGCACAGATACGCAGTATTTT.

V usage is TRBV11-2 and J usage is TRBJ2-3, with 16 nucleotides matching TRBD2. The ends lost 3 bases at V and 3 bases at J; junction bases unmatched: 9. CDR3 length: 19 residues. Per germline, CDR1 SGHAT and CDR2 FQNNGV. The chain's CDR3 is CASSFRGRGLAGGTDTQYF. The CDR3 DNA reads TGTGCCAGCAGCTTCCGGGGAAGGGGACTAGCGGGAGGGACAGATACGCAGTATTTT.

The chain recombines TRBV11-1 with TRBJ1-2, with TRBD1 matching 7 bases. Trimming took 5 bases from V and 6 from J; bases not matched to a gene: 6. The CDR3 length is 13 residues. From germline, CDR1 is SGHAT and CDR2 FQDESV (reference sequence). CDR3: CASSQGGLDGYTF. The CDR3 nucleotides are TGTGCCAGCAGCCAGGGGGGACTTGATGGCTACACCTTC.

This clone was recorded once. This rearrangement joins TRBV3-1 (or the pseudogene TRBV3-2) to TRBJ2-2, with 10 bases identical to TRBD2. Germline V gives CDR1 LGHDT, CDR2 YNNKEL (reference sequence). The CDR3 has 15 amino acids. V gave up 5 bases and J gave up 6 bases; unmatched junction bases: 6. The CDR3 protein is CASSAGLARAGELFF. CDR3 DNA sequence: TGTGCCAGCAGCGCGGGACTAGCGAGAGCCGGGGAGCTGTTTTTT.

This chain connects TRBV7-2 to TRBJ2-3; 7 bases are a match to TRBD2. V shed 0 bases and J 3 bases; nucleotides not matched to a gene: 0. CDR1 is SGHTA and CDR2 is FQGNSA in the germline V gene. CDR3 length: 14 amino acids. DNA for the CDR3: TGTGCCAGCAGCTTAGCGGGAGGGACAGATACGCAGTATTTT. This sequence encodes CASSLAGGTDTQYF.

This clone was recorded many times. V usage is TRBV19 and J usage is TRBJ2-7; tentatively, D is TRBD2 (5 bases). This CDR3 is built from 14 residues. V was pared by 3 bases and J by 1 base, with 10 bases between. Looked up from germline, CDR1 is LNHDA and CDR2 is SQIVND (reference sequence). This CDR3 is CASSIDYLSYEQYF. CDR3 DNA: TGTGCCAGTAGTATCGACTACCTATCCTACGAGCAGTACTTC. Full variable domain (missing parts from reference TRBV19 and TRBJ2-7): DGGITQSPKYLFRKEGQNVTLSCEQNLNHDAMYWYRQDPGQGLRLIYYSQIVNDFQKGDIAEGYSVSREKKESFPLTVTSAQKNPTAFYLCASSIDYLSYEQYFGPGTRLTVT.

This clone was seen once. One junction end does not reproduce the germline sequence, and a read error may be involved. V and J are TRBV7-7 and TRBJ2-7; D is possibly TRBD1 (5 bases). The CDR3 consists of 15 residues. The germline gives CDR1 SSHAT, CDR2 FNYEAQ (reference sequence). In nucleotides, the CDR3 is TGTGCTAGCAGCTTAGGCCAGGGCCCCTCCTACGAGCAGTACTTC. Amino acid sequence: CASSLGQGPSYEQYF.

The chain combines TRBV5-1 with TRBJ2-1, with 9 bases lining up with TRBD2. V trimming: 0 bases; J trimming: 1 base; junction bases outside the gene matches: 2. Germline V gene lookup returns CDR1 SGHRS and CDR2 YFSETQ. CDR3 length: 16 residues. CDR3 DNA: TGCGCCAGCAGCTTGGCTAGCGGGACATCCTACAATGAGCAGTTCTTC. This codes for CASSLASGTSYNEQFF. The whole variable domain, remainder taken from reference TRBV5-1 and TRBJ2-1, is KAGVTQTPRYLIKTRGQQVTLSCSPISGHRSVSWYQQTPGQGLQFLFEYFSETQRNKGNFPGRFSGRQFSNSRSEMNVSTLELGDSALYLCASSLASGTSYNEQFFGPGTRLTVL.

The chain joins TRBV11-2 to TRBJ2-7, with TRBD2 matching over 9 bases. Germline V gene data show CDR1 as SGHAT and CDR2 as FQNNGV. The CDR3 loop spans 16 amino acids. The junction had 9 bases not matched to a gene; V was cut back by 5 bases and J by 1 base. CDR3 protein: CASSQTSGTISYEQYF. CDR3 nucleotide sequence: TGTGCCAGCAGCCAGACTAGCGGAACTATATCCTACGAGCAGTACTTC.

J is TRBJ2-5 and V is TRBV19; 9 bases fit TRBD2. This CDR3 has 15 amino acids. The V gene's germline CDR1 is LNHDA and CDR2 SQIVND (reference sequence). J lost 5 bases, V lost 5 bases, and 9 bases had no gene match. The CDR3 coding sequence is TGTGCCAGTAGTGTCCCCGGGCTAGCGGGGGAGACCCAGTACTTC. Its translation is CASSVPGLAGETQYF.

This clone has just one count. The chain has TRBV6-2 or TRBV6-3 and TRBJ2-1; 7 bases are a match to TRBD2. Germline-derived CDR1 and CDR2 are MNHEY and SVGEGT. The CDR3 has 15 amino acids. V was clipped by 1 base and J by 8 bases; unmatched bases: 8. The CDR3 bases are TGTGCCAGCAGTTACTACGGCGGGAGAGGGGATGAGCAGTTCTTC. Translated: CASSYYGGRGDEQFF.

This chain links TRBV30 with TRBJ2-1; TRBD1 aligns across 7 bases. This CDR3 has 14 amino acids. Germline CDR1 reads GTSNPN; CDR2 reads SVGIG (reference sequence). Unmatched junction bases numbered 6, after V lost 2 bases and J lost 5 bases. The chain's CDR3 is CAWSCTGEHNEQFF. CDR3 coding DNA: TGTGCCTGGAGTTGCACAGGGGAACACAATGAGCAGTTCTTC.

A few counts support this clone. CDR3 in amino acids: CAISMDSPYNEQFF. CDR3 DNA: TGTGCCATCAGTATGGACTCTCCTTACAATGAGCAGTTCTTC. This chain connects TRBV10-3 to TRBJ2-1; a weak D match, TRBD2 (5 bases). Per the germline V gene, CDR1 is ENHRY and CDR2 is SYGVKD. V shed 5 bases and J shed 4 bases, with 12 bases lying between them. This CDR3 comprises 14 residues.

This clone occurred a few times. The chain has TRBV2 and TRBJ2-1; D might be TRBD2 (5 bases). Trimming took off 2 bases at V and 2 bases at J, with 10 bases between the two ends. This CDR3 has 15 residues. Per germline, CDR1 SNHLY and CDR2 FYNNEI. The CDR3 sequence: CASSERSGAYNEQFF. CDR3 DNA sequence: TGTGCCAGCAGTGAAAGGTCCGGGGCCTACAATGAGCAGTTCTTC.

This rearrangement joins TRBV12-3 or TRBV12-4 to TRBJ2-1, with 7 bases fitting TRBD2. V shed 10 bases, J shed 7 bases, and the junction held 7 bases outside the gene matches. The CDR3 has 12 amino acids. DNA for the CDR3: TGTGCCACAGAGGGAGGGCCGAATGAGCAGTTCTTC. It codes for CATEGGPNEQFF.

The rearrangement uses TRBV6-1 and TRBJ2-2, with D possibly TRBD1 on 6 matching bases. Germline CDR1 reads MNHNS; CDR2 reads SASEGT. CDR3 length: 16 amino acids. V was shortened by 4 bases and J by 2 bases, with 14 bases between the two germline ends. CDR3 in amino acids: CASSGRRGGNTGELFF. The CDR3 DNA reads TGTGCCAGCAGTGGCCGTAGAGGGGGTAACACCGGGGAGCTGTTTTTT.